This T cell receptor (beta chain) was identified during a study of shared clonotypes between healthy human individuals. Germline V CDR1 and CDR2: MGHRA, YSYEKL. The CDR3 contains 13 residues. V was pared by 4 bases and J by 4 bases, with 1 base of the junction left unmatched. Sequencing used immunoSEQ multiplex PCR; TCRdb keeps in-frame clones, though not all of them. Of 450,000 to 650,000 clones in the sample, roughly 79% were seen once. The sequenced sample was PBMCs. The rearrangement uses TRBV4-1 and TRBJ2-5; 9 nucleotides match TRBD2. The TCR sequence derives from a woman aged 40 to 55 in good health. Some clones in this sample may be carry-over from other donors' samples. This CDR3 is CASSLLAGETQYF. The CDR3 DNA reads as TGCGCCAGCAGCCTACTAGCGGGAGAGACCCAGTACTTC.